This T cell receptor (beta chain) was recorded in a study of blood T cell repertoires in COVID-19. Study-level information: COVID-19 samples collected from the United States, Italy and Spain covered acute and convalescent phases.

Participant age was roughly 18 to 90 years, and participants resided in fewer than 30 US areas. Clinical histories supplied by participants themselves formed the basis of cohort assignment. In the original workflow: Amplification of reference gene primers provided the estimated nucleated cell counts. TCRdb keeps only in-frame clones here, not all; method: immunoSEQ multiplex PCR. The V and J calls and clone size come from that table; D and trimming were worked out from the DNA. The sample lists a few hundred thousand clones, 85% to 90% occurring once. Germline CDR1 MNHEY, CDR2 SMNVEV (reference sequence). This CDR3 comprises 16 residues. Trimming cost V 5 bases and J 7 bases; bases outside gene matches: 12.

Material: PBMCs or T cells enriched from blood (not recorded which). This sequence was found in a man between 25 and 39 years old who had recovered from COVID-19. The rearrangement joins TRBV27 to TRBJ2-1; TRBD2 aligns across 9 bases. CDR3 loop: CASSPQTSGLSNEQFF. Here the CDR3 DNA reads TGTGCCAGCAGTCCGCAAACTAGCGGGTTATCAAATGAGCAGTTCTTC.